Described below is a single T cell receptor (beta chain) sequence and its context. A much more abundant neighbour one base away suggests this may be a read error. This record belongs to a study of blood T cell repertoires in COVID-19. The germline CDR1 and CDR2 sequences are SGHAT and FQNNGV. The ends were cut back, 3 bases at V and 0 bases at J, with 6 bases in the middle. The CDR3 covers 15 residues. Original processing notes: Quantification of nucleated cells was approximated via reference gene primer amplification. Repertoires were generated with immunoSEQ multiplex PCR, while TCRdb's copy carries only in-frame clones and drops some. The D gene and trimming were derived from the DNA, and the V and J assignments and clone size from that table. This table has some 310,000 clones, around 92% appearing once.

The origin of this receptor is a woman aged 25 to 39 who had recovered from COVID-19. The rearrangement uses TRBV11-2 and TRBJ1-6, with D uncertain. Input material: PBMCs or T cells enriched from blood (not recorded which). This CDR3 is CASSFESSYNSPLHF. The CDR3 nucleotides are TGTGCCAGCAGCTTCGAGAGCTCCTATAATTCACCCCTCCACTTT.